Given below is one T cell receptor (beta chain) in context. Authors' data handling: Estimation of nucleated cell counts relied on the amplification of reference gene primers. Assay: immunoSEQ multiplex PCR; the TCRdb copy retains only in-frame clones and omits some. V and J calls and clone size come straight from that table; D and trimming were deduced from the DNA. The sample contains 200,000 or so clones, 84% of which appear only once. The sample originates from a study of blood T cell repertoires in COVID-19. Trimming stripped 1 base from V and 5 bases from J, with 12 bases between. Looked up from germline, CDR1 is LGHNA and CDR2 is YSLEER. CDR3 length: 14 amino acids.

The sample consisted of peripheral blood. This chain uses TRBV4-3 with TRBJ2-7; D is possibly TRBD2 (7 bases). This clonotype originated in a middle-aged man who had recovered from COVID-19. CDR3 nucleotides: TGCGCCAGCAGCCAAGTTGGGGGGGGCGACGAGCAGTACTTC. It is translated as CASSQVGGGDEQYF.